This is a list of T cell receptor beta chains from one sample in a study of Ad26.COV2.S vaccination and SARS-CoV-2 variants. Clones were sequenced by immunoSEQ multiplex PCR, and TCRdb holds only the in-frame ones, with some missing. The table includes approximately 410,000 clones, around 92% detected once. The sample here was peripheral blood, taken in a trial of Ad26.COV2.S vaccine versus placebo. These receptors were collected from a person aged 18-60 years who received the Ad26.COV2.S COVID-19 vaccine or a placebo. Both conserved end residues are part of each CDR3. The D gene is left open where the match is weak. Expanded clones get a size class; other rows say once, few or many, or leave the size out.

TRBV19	13	TRBJ2-5	-	-	TGTGCCAGTAGTATACAGGTGCAAGAGACCCAGTACTTC	CASSIQVQETQYF
TRBV10-3	16	TRBJ2-7	-	TRBD1	TGTGCCATCAGTGAGTCGAGGGGACAGGGGGCGCGAGAGCAGTACTTC	CAISESRGQGAREQYF
TRBV27	15	TRBJ1-4	-	-	TGTGCCAGCAGTTCCCGACAGTCAACTAATGAAAAACTGTTTTTT	CASSSRQSTNEKLFF
TRBV11-2	17	TRBJ2-1	-	TRBD1	TGTGCCAGCAGCTTAGGGGCCGGGACAGGCGCCTACAATGAGCAGTTCTTC	CASSLGAGTGAYNEQFF
TRBV6-5	15	TRBJ1-6	-	TRBD1	TGTGCCAGCACCCTGACAGGGTTTAAGGATTCACCCCTCCACTTT	CASTLTGFKDSPLHF
TRBV4-3	16	TRBJ2-5	-	-	TGCGCCAGCAGCCCACGTGCTTGGATGTATGAAGAGACCCAGTACTTC	CASSPRAWMYEETQYF
TRBV2	14	TRBJ2-5	-	TRBD2	TGTGCCAGCAGTGCCCGGGGAGGGGAAGAGACCCAGTACTTC	CASSARGGEETQYF
TRBV18	14	TRBJ1-1	-	-	TGTGCCAGCTCACCACAGGCGCTGGAAACTGAAGCTTTCTTT	CASSPQALETEAFF
TRBV2	13	TRBJ2-2	-	-	TGTGCCAGCACCAACGGAATAGGGAGGGAGCTGTTTTTT	CASTNGIGRELFF
TRBV5-5	12	TRBJ2-7	-	-	TGTGCCAGCAGCTTGGGTGGCAGTGAGCAGTACTTC	CASSLGGSEQYF
TRBV10-1	15	TRBJ2-2	-	-	TGCGCCAGCAGTCGAGACAGCGCGAACACCGGGGAGCTGTTTTTT	CASSRDSANTGELFF
TRBV20-1	14	TRBJ1-3	-	TRBD1	TGCAGTGCTAGTCGCACAGGGGGCCGAGACACCATATATTTT	CSASRTGGRDTIYF
TRBV7-8	13	TRBJ1-1	-	-	TGTGCCAGCAGCTTGGGGGGAATGGACGGTACTTTCTTT	CASSLGGMDGTFF
TRBV4-3	17	TRBJ1-2	-	-	TGCGCCAGCAGCCAACACGTAAACCTGGACAGCGGTTATGGCTACACCTTC	CASSQHVNLDSGYGYTF
TRBV20-1	17	TRBJ2-1	-	TRBD2	TGCAGTGCTAGTAGGCTAGCGGGGGTTAGCTCCTACAATGAGCAGTTCTTC	CSASRLAGVSSYNEQFF
TRBV28	17	TRBJ1-2	-	TRBD1	TGTGCCAGCAGTCCAAGTCCCGGGACAGGGACTTTCTATGGCTACACCTTC	CASSPSPGTGTFYGYTF
TRBV18	14	TRBJ1-4	-	-	TGTGCCAGCTCACCGCCGGGGACTTACGAAAAACTGTTTTTT	CASSPPGTYEKLFF
TRBV6-5	13	TRBJ2-2	-	-	TGCGGGAGTGCGGGGGCGGTCACCGGGGAGCTGTTTTTT	CGSAGAVTGELFF
TRBV7-2	17	TRBJ2-5	once	-	TGTGCCAGCAGCTTAGCGCTACAGGGTGGGTTTTGGGAGACCCAGTACTTC	CASSLALQGGFWETQYF
TRBV7-2	14	TRBJ1-1	once	-	TGTGCCAGCAGCTTTAGGCGGAGCGTCCAAGAAGCTTTCTTT	CASSFRRSVQEAFF
TRBV28	14	TRBJ2-1	-	TRBD2	TGTGCCAGCAGTCGTGGACTAGATTCGGGTGAGCAGTTCTTC	CASSRGLDSGEQFF
TRBV19	13	TRBJ1-6	-	TRBD1	TGTGCCAGTAGTACAGGGGGAAATTCACCCCTCCACTTT	CASSTGGNSPLHF
TRBV5-6	15	TRBJ2-5	-	-	TGTGCCAGCAGCTTAGGTGGGGGCGCCCAAGAGACCCAGTACTTC	CASSLGGGAQETQYF
TRBV4-3	16	TRBJ1-2	-	-	TGCGCCAGCAGCCAAGATAAAACAGGGCGGATTATCGGCTACACCTTC	CASSQDKTGRIIGYTF
TRBV11-2	15	TRBJ1-1	-	-	TGTGCCAGCAGCTTATATCTACTAATGAACACTGAAGCTTTCTTT	CASSLYLLMNTEAFF
TRBV24-1	11	TRBJ1-3	-	-	TGTGCCACCAGTGACGGAAACACCATATATTTT	CATSDGNTIYF
TRBV30	14	TRBJ1-1	-	TRBD1	TGTGCCTGGAGTGTACTGGACAGGGCTACTGAAGCTTTCTTT	CAWSVLDRATEAFF
TRBV28	12	TRBJ1-1	once	-	TGTGCCAGCAGTTTTGGGCGAACTGAAGCTTTCTTT	CASSFGRTEAFF
TRBV11-2	15	TRBJ1-3	-	-	TGTGCCAGCAGCTTAACCGGGTTGGATGGAAACACCATATATTTT	CASSLTGLDGNTIYF
TRBV7-9	15	TRBJ2-7	-	TRBD1	TGTGCCAGCAGCTCGGGACAGAGTATCTCCTACGAGCAGTACTTC	CASSSGQSISYEQYF
TRBV7-2	16	TRBJ2-7	-	TRBD2	TGTGCCAGCAGCTTAAGGCGGGGGGGGAATTCGGGCGAGCAGTACTTC	CASSLRRGGNSGEQYF
TRBV5-4	14	TRBJ2-7	-	TRBD1	TGTGCCAGCAGCTTTATGACAGGGTCGCGGGAGCAGTACTTC	CASSFMTGSREQYF
TRBV11-2	14	TRBJ1-2	-	-	TGTGCCAGCAGCTTAGTGGTGCCTAACTATGGCTACACCTTC	CASSLVVPNYGYTF
TRBV7-2	15	TRBJ2-3	-	TRBD2	TGTGCCAGCAGCCCTAGCGGGGGGAGCACAGATACGCAGTATTTT	CASSPSGGSTDTQYF
TRBV27	12	TRBJ1-5	-	-	TGTGCCAGCAGTTTTCAGGGAGGGTCCGAGCATTTT	CASSFQGGSEHF
TRBV5-5	16	TRBJ2-1	-	TRBD2	TGTGCCAGCAGCAACCCACTAGCGGTATACTACAATGAGCAGTTCTTC	CASSNPLAVYYNEQFF
TRBV6-5	15	TRBJ2-7	-	TRBD2	TGTGCCAGCAGTTACCTCGGTGGGGGGGCCTACGAGCAGTACTTC	CASSYLGGGAYEQYF
TRBV7-2	13	TRBJ2-7	-	-	TGTGCCAGCAGCTTTCCGGGGCCATACGAGCAGTACTTC	CASSFPGPYEQYF
TRBV4-1	15	TRBJ1-5	-	TRBD1	TGCGCCAGCAGCCAAGATCCGGGACAGCTACAGCCCCAGCATTTT	CASSQDPGQLQPQHF
TRBV4-3	14	TRBJ2-3	-	-	TGCGCCAGCAGCCAACAGACTAGGGCAGATACGCAGTATTTT	CASSQQTRADTQYF
TRBV5-1	14	TRBJ2-5	-	TRBD2	TGCGCCACCCGGACTAGCGGGGGGGCGGAGACCCAGTACTTC	CATRTSGGAETQYF
TRBV9	16	TRBJ2-7	-	-	TGTGCCAGCAGCGTAGGGAGCCGAGGGGATCCCTACGAGCAGTACTTC	CASSVGSRGDPYEQYF
TRBV4-3	15	TRBJ1-6	-	TRBD1	TGCGCCAGCAGCCAAGAAGGGACAGGGGATTCACCCCTCCACTTT	CASSQEGTGDSPLHF
TRBV30	16	TRBJ1-4	-	TRBD1	TGTGCCTGGAATAGGGACAGCGAGCCGTATAATGAAAAACTGTTTTTT	CAWNRDSEPYNEKLFF
TRBV10-1	13	TRBJ1-5	few	-	TGCGCCAGCAGTGGGGGGCTCGGTCAGCCCCAGCATTTT	CASSGGLGQPQHF
TRBV6-1	15	TRBJ2-7	-	TRBD1	TGTGCCAGCAGTGAAGCCGGGACAGGGGGTTACGAGCAGTACTTC	CASSEAGTGGYEQYF
TRBV6-4	16	TRBJ2-3	-	TRBD2	TGTGCCAGCAGTGACGGTAGCGGGGGGGCCGCAGATACGCAGTATTTT	CASSDGSGGAADTQYF
TRBV20-1	13	TRBJ1-2	-	-	TGCAGTGCTAGTTTCATCCATAACTATGGCTACACCTTC	CSASFIHNYGYTF
TRBV3-1/TRBV3-2	15	TRBJ1-1	-	TRBD1	TGTGCCAGCAGCACTAGGGGACAGGCAAACACTGAAGCTTTCTTT	CASSTRGQANTEAFF
TRBV9	15	TRBJ2-3	-	TRBD2	TGTGCCAGCAGCGTAGAAGGACTAGACACAGATACGCAGTATTTT	CASSVEGLDTDTQYF
TRBV7-2	17	TRBJ2-3	-	-	TGTGCCAGCAGCTCCAAAATCCGGGACCGGAGCACAGATACGCAGTATTTT	CASSSKIRDRSTDTQYF
TRBV19	16	TRBJ1-5	-	-	TGTGCCAGTAGACCCTTCGACGGCTATAGCAATCAGCCCCAGCATTTT	CASRPFDGYSNQPQHF
TRBV30	14	TRBJ2-5	-	-	TGTGCCTGGAGTGGCACGTGGGGCGGGGAGACCCAGTACTTC	CAWSGTWGGETQYF
TRBV18	17	TRBJ2-2	-	-	TGTGCCAGCTCACCACTGGGGGCAGGAACGAACACCGGGGAGCTGTTTTTT	CASSPLGAGTNTGELFF
TRBV7-9	13	TRBJ2-7	-	-	TGTGCCAGCAGCCGTGGGGGGTTCTACGAGCAGTACTTC	CASSRGGFYEQYF
TRBV10-2	13	TRBJ1-5	-	-	TGCGCCAGCACGGACGGAAGCAATCAGCCCCAGCATTTT	CASTDGSNQPQHF
TRBV7-2	16	TRBJ2-7	once	TRBD2	TGTGCCAGCAGCTCGGTTAGCGGGGGAGCCCCCCACGAGCAGTACTTC	CASSSVSGGAPHEQYF